Only a few counts were recorded for the clone carrying this TCR beta chain. The sample belongs to a study of patients and donors after allogeneic stem cell transplantation. TCRdb called the RT-PCR reads again in MiXCR, with one record for every CDR3 protein. Of some 960,000 distinct CDR3 sequences in the sample, about 20% were seen once. Germline CDR1 is SGHTA and CDR2 is FQGNSA. CDR3 length: 15 residues. Trimming left V 6 bases short and J 7 bases short, with 16 bases between. The chain has TRBV7-2 and TRBJ1-6, with D hard to call. The receptor comes from a human donor who was either an allogeneic HSCT recipient or a stem cell or donor lymphocyte infusion donor (not recorded which). It is not recorded whose cells these are; they may come from a transplant donor. Specimen: blood, either unsorted or a sorted T cell fraction (not recorded which). The CDR3, as DNA: TGTGCCAGCAGGCCCACCGGAGCGACAAATTCACCCCTCCACTTT. This sequence encodes CASRPTGATNSPLHF.